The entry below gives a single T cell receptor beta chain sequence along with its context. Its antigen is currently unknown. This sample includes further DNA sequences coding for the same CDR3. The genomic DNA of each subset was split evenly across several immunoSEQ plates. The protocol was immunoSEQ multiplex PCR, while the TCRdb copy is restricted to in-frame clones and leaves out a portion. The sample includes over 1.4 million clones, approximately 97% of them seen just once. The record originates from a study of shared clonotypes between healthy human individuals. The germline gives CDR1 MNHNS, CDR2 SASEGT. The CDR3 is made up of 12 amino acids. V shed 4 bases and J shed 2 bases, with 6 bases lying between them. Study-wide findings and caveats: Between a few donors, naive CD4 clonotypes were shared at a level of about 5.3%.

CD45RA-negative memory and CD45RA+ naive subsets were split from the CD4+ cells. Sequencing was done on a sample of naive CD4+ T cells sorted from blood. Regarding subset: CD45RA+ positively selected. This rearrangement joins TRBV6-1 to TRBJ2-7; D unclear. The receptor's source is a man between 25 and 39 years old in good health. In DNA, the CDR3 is TGTGCCAGCAGTGTGGCCGCCTACGAGCAGTACTTC. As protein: CASSVAAYEQYF.